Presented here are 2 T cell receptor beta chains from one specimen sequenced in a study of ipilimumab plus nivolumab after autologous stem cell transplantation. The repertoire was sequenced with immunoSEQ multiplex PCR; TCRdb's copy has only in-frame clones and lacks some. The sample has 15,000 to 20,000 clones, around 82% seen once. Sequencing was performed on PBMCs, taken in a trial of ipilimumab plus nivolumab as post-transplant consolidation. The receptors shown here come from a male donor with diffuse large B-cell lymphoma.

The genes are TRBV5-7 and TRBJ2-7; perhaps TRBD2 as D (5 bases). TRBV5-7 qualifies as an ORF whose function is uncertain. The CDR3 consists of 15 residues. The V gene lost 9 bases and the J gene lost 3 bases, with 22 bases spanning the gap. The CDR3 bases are TGTGCCACTCCATGCCCTTGTAGCGAATTCTACGAGCAGTACTTC. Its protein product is CATPCPCSEFYEQYF.

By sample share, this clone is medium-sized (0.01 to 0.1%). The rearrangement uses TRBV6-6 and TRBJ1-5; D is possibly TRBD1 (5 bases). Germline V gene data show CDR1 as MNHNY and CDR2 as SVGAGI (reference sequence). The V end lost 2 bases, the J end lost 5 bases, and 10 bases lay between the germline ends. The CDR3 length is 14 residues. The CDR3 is CASSYMGGDQPQHF. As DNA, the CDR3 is TGTGCCAGCAGTTACATGGGGGGAGATCAGCCCCAGCATTTT.